These 20 T cell receptor beta chains were sequenced from one sample in a study of graft-versus-host responses after intestinal transplantation. This table comes from immunoSEQ multiplex PCR, and its TCRdb copy is limited to in-frame clones, with some not included. The table lists approximately 90,000 clones, roughly 90% of them singletons. No antigens are known for them. The sample was unstimulated CD4+ T cells sorted from spleen or lymph node cells, taken before transplant. Source of these receptors: a human donor who was the organ donor for an intestinal transplant.

The genes are TRBV5-8 and TRBJ1-1; possibly TRBD1 for D (5 bases). The CDR3 consists of 12 residues. With 6 bases removed from V and 3 bases from J, the gap between germline ends came to 9 bases. CDR1 and CDR2 from the germline V gene are SGHTS and YDEGEE. The CDR3 spells CASTWGDTEAFF. CDR3 DNA sequence: TGTGCCAGCACCTGGGGGGACACTGAAGCTTTCTTT.

This chain uses TRBV6-5 with TRBJ2-7, with TRBD1 matching over 8 bases. The CDR3 extends over 15 amino acids. Germline V lookup: CDR1 MNHEY, CDR2 SVGAGI. V trimming: 3 bases; J trimming: 6 bases; junction bases outside the gene matches: 10. CDR3 in amino acids: CASSYGGQGSGEQYF. CDR3 coding DNA: TGTGCCAGCAGTTATGGTGGACAGGGCTCTGGCGAGCAGTACTTC.

V gene TRBV11-1 combines with J gene TRBJ2-7; D is unresolved. Trimming cost V 5 bases and J 6 bases, with 14 bases left between them. CDR1 SGHAT and CDR2 FQDESV come from the germline V gene (reference sequence). The CDR3 is made up of 13 amino acids. The CDR3 is CASSRGKAPEQYF. CDR3 bases: TGTGCCAGCAGCCGCGGAAAGGCCCCCGAGCAGTACTTC.

V is TRBV30 and J is TRBJ2-6, with D possibly matching TRBD1 (5 bases). V lost 2 bases and J 3 bases, leaving 8 bases between the germline ends. CDR3 size: 14 residues. The germline V gene encodes CDR1 GTSNPN and CDR2 SVGIG (reference sequence). The CDR3, as DNA: TGTGCCTGGAGTAAGGGGCTTGGGGCCAACGTCCTGACTTTC. Protein sequence: CAWSKGLGANVLTF.

The chain uses TRBV18 and TRBJ2-7, with TRBD1 matching 7 bases. Germline CDR1 is KGHSH and CDR2 is LQKENI. The CDR3 extends over 17 amino acids. The junction had 15 bases not matched to a gene; V was cut back by 6 bases and J by 1 base. The DNA for the CDR3 is TGTGCCAGCTCCCGCTCCCCGGGACAGCTCCTTTCCTACGAGCAGTACTTC. It yields the protein CASSRSPGQLLSYEQYF.

This chain uses TRBV5-4 with TRBJ2-5; the match to TRBD2 covers 7 bases. V shed 4 bases and J 3 bases; nucleotides not matched to a gene: 6. The length of the CDR3 is 14 residues. CDR1 and CDR2 from the germline V gene are SGHNT and YYREEE (reference sequence). CDR3 amino acids: CASSPGAGKETQYF. CDR3 in DNA: TGTGCCAGCAGCCCAGGAGCGGGGAAAGAGACCCAGTACTTC.

This rearrangement joins TRBV6-5 to TRBJ1-2; a possible D gene is TRBD1 (5 bases). Between the trimmed V and J ends, which lost 5 bases and 7 bases, there was a span of 17 bases. The CDR3 consists of 14 residues. Germline V gives CDR1 MNHEY, CDR2 SVGAGI. CDR3 bases: TGTGCCAGCAGTGAAACCCCAGGGACTGGTGGCTACACCTTC. Translated, it gives CASSETPGTGGYTF.

The rearrangement joins TRBV5-4 to TRBJ2-3; tentatively, D is TRBD2 (6 bases). Between the trimmed V and J ends, which lost 0 bases and 11 bases, there was a span of 13 bases. Germline V gives CDR1 SGHNT, CDR2 YYREEE (reference sequence). The CDR3 runs 13 residues. This chain's CDR3 is CASSLDYSRGQYF. CDR3 DNA: TGTGCCAGCAGCTTGGACTATTCGCGGGGGCAGTATTTT. Drawing the rest from reference TRBV5-4 and TRBJ2-3, the complete variable domain is ETGVTQSPTHLIKTRGQQVTLRCSSQSGHNTVSWYQQALGQGPQFIFQYYREEENGRGNFPPRFSGLQFPNYSSELNVNALELDDSALYLCASSLDYSRGQYFGPGTRLTVL.

The chain recombines TRBV6-6 with TRBJ1-4; D remains ambiguous. Trimming shortened V by 5 bases and J by 7 bases, and 11 bases separated the two germline ends. The length of the CDR3 is 13 residues. Germline assignment: CDR1 MNHNY and CDR2 SVGAGI (reference sequence). The CDR3 here is CASSEGVGEKLFF. In nucleotides, the CDR3 is TGTGCCAGCAGTGAGGGTGTGGGTGAAAAACTGTTTTTT.

This chain joins TRBV5-4 and TRBJ2-5; 9 bases are a match to TRBD1. Germline trimming cut 1 base from V and 3 bases from J; bases unmatched to any gene: 4. Per the germline V gene, CDR1 is SGHNT and CDR2 is YYREEE (reference sequence). This CDR3 has 15 residues. The CDR3 nucleotides read TGTGCCAGCAGCTTGTCAGGGGACAGGGAAGAGACCCAGTACTTC. Its translation is CASSLSGDREETQYF.

In this sample, this clone turned up a few times. The DNA for the CDR3 is TGTGCCTGGATGGGTACAGCCGAGAATCAGCCCCAGCATTTT. Its translation: CAWMGTAENQPQHF. The chain combines TRBV30 with TRBJ1-5; no reliable D call. Trimming left V 4 bases short and J 4 bases short, with 14 bases between. Germline lookup yields CDR1 GTSNPN and CDR2 SVGIG (reference sequence). This CDR3 is built from 14 residues.

The chain has TRBV7-2 and TRBJ1-5; D ambiguous. V lost 5 bases to trimming and J lost 1 base, with 12 bases between them. Looked up from germline, CDR1 is SGHTA and CDR2 is FQGNSA. The CDR3 has 15 residues. The DNA for the CDR3 is TGTGCCAGCAGCCCGAGTTGGGCGAGCAATCAGCCCCAGCATTTT. It is translated as CASSPSWASNQPQHF.

The chain carries TRBV28 and TRBJ2-1, with 8 positions matching TRBD2. CDR1 and CDR2 (germline): MDHEN, SYDVKM. The J segment lost 6 bases and the V segment lost 5 bases, leaving 9 bases of the junction unmatched. This CDR3 has 15 amino acids. The CDR3 DNA follows: TGTGCCAGCAGTGCTCCCGGGACTAGATTCAATGAGCAGTTCTTC. Residues: CASSAPGTRFNEQFF.

This chain connects TRBV27 to TRBJ2-3; the match to TRBD2 covers 13 bases. The CDR3 extends over 14 amino acids. CDR1 is MNHEY, CDR2 SMNVEV, per germline (reference sequence). Trimming cost V 3 bases and J 6 bases; bases outside gene matches: 0. The CDR3 protein is CASSLTSGGDTQYF. The CDR3 DNA follows: TGTGCCAGCAGTTTGACTAGCGGGGGGGATACGCAGTATTTT.

CDR3 in amino acids: CASPNSCPYEQYF. The CDR3 DNA sequence: TGTGCCAGCCCCAACTCGTGCCCCTACGAGCAGTACTTC. V gene TRBV9 combines with J gene TRBJ2-7; D gene uncertain. This CDR3 spans 13 amino acids. The germline gives CDR1 SGDLS, CDR2 YYNGEE. V dropped 7 bases and J dropped 2 bases, with 13 bases sitting between them.

J is TRBJ2-6 and V is TRBV6-4; D may be TRBD1 (5 bases). Germline loops: CDR1 MRHNA, CDR2 SNTAGT. The CDR3 totals 15 residues. Trimming removed 5 bases at V and 2 bases at J, with 10 bases between. The CDR3 DNA sequence: TGTGCCAGCAGTCCTATAGGGGCTGGGGCCAACGTCCTGACTTTC. This encodes CASSPIGAGANVLTF.

The V call is TRBV30, the J call TRBJ1-1; D gene uncertain. V lost 5 bases to trimming and J lost 0 bases, with 13 bases between them. Germline-derived CDR1 and CDR2 are GTSNPN and SVGIG (reference sequence). The length of the CDR3 is 14 residues. In DNA form, the CDR3 reads TGTGCCTGGGAGAAGGCAGGCCTGAACACTGAAGCTTTCTTT. Translating it yields CAWEKAGLNTEAFF.

The rearrangement links TRBV5-4 to TRBJ1-1; weak D call: TRBD1 (6 bases). The length of the CDR3 is 16 residues. Germline CDR1 reads SGHNT; CDR2 reads YYREEE (reference sequence). V shed 10 bases and J shed 0 bases, with 22 bases lying between them. CDR3 DNA: TGTGCCGTACAAAAAGGGGGGGCTTTAATGAACACTGAAGCTTTCTTT. This translates into CAVQKGGALMNTEAFF.

This clone was counted once. V and J are TRBV9 and TRBJ2-3; TRBD1 is a possible D gene (6 bases). The CDR3 contains 15 residues. The germline CDR1 and CDR2 sequences are SGDLS and YYNGEE. Trimming took off 0 bases at V and 4 bases at J, with 12 bases between the two ends. CDR3 bases: TGTGCCAGCAGCGTAGGGTGGGGACACTCAGATACGCAGTATTTT. It yields the protein CASSVGWGHSDTQYF.

The chain has TRBV7-9 and TRBJ1-2; no clear D. CDR3 size: 11 residues. V was trimmed by 5 bases and J by 8 bases, leaving 9 bases between them. CDR1 and CDR2 (germline): SEHNR, FQNEAQ (reference sequence). Here the CDR3 reads CASSSLGGYTF. CDR3 nucleotides: TGTGCCAGCAGCAGTCTCGGGGGCTACACCTTC.